A single sample is the source of the 29 T cell receptor beta chains below, sequenced in a study of cytomegalovirus exposure and HLA in healthy donors. This PCR relied on a set of 60 Vbeta primers and 13 Jbeta primers. TCRdb's table, derived via immunoSEQ multiplex PCR, lists solely in-frame clones and lacks some. The sample records 150,000 to 200,000 clones, approximately 83% being singletons. Sequencing was performed on PBMCs. These receptors were obtained from a man between 18 and 29 years old in good health and CMV-seropositive.

V gene TRBV9 combines with J gene TRBJ1-1; D perhaps matches TRBD1 (5 bases). Germline V gene sequence: CDR1 SGDLS, CDR2 YYNGEE. V was trimmed by 0 bases and J by 1 base, leaving 10 bases between them. This CDR3 spans 15 amino acids. This CDR3 is CASSVVGQGNTEAFF. CDR3 nucleotide sequence: TGTGCCAGCAGCGTAGTAGGCCAGGGGAACACTGAAGCTTTCTTT.

The chain has TRBV11-2 and TRBJ2-1; tentatively, D is TRBD1 (7 bases). Between the trimmed V and J ends, which lost 4 bases and 5 bases, there was a span of 27 bases. The CDR3 has 19 residues. The germline gives CDR1 SGHAT, CDR2 FQNNGV. This chain's CDR3 is CASSSRGKFGTAPNNEQFF. CDR3 DNA sequence: TGTGCCAGCAGCTCCCGGGGGAAATTCGGGACAGCTCCAAACAATGAGCAGTTCTTC.

The chain joins TRBV6-5 to TRBJ1-1; D may be TRBD1 (6 bases). Trimming stripped 2 bases from V and 1 base from J, with 11 bases between. The CDR3 is 15 residues long. Germline CDR1 MNHEY, CDR2 SVGAGI. CDR3 residues: CASSYPDRSNTEAFF. CDR3 DNA: TGTGCCAGCAGTTACCCCGACAGGTCGAACACTGAAGCTTTCTTT.

The genes are TRBV19 and TRBJ1-5; weak D call: TRBD1 (5 bases). The CDR3 has 18 residues. Germline V CDR1 and CDR2: LNHDA, SQIVND (reference sequence). Trimming took 3 bases from V and 4 from J, leaving 22 bases between them. CDR3 sequence: CASSIRHGPGGGNQPQHF. CDR3 nucleotides: TGTGCCAGTAGTATCCGACATGGGCCCGGGGGTGGGAATCAGCCCCAGCATTTT.

The chain employs TRBV6-5 and TRBJ1-5; D is undetermined. V dropped 0 bases and J dropped 4 bases, with 13 bases sitting between them. Germline values: CDR1 MNHEY, CDR2 SVGAGI. The CDR3 spans 16 residues. CDR3 nucleotides: TGTGCCAGCAGTTACTCGTCTATAGCTCCGAATCAGCCCCAGCATTTT. Amino acids: CASSYSSIAPNQPQHF.

The V call is TRBV10-2, the J call TRBJ2-5; D call uncertain. The closer fit of TRBJ2-7 to the DNA end suggests the J call may be wrong. The CDR3 consists of 13 residues. From germline, CDR1 is WSHSY and CDR2 SAAADI. The CDR3 nucleotides are TGCGCCAGCAGATTGAACCCTAGCTACGAGCAGTACTTC. Encoded protein: CASRLNPSYEQYF.

The J gene is TRBJ2-7, the V gene TRBV19, with 9 bases lining up with TRBD1. This CDR3 is 14 amino acids long. V trimming: 4 bases; J trimming: 6 bases; junction bases outside the gene matches: 7. The germline V gene has CDR1 LNHDA and CDR2 SQIVND (reference sequence). In nucleotides, the CDR3 is TGTGCCAGTAGTAGGGACAGGGTAAAAGGCGAGCAGTACTTC. Its protein product is CASSRDRVKGEQYF.

The CDR3 nucleotides are TGTGCCAGCAGCTTAGTGGCAGGGAGGCAGACCCAGTACTTC. Protein: CASSLVAGRQTQYF. The rearrangement uses TRBV7-9 and TRBJ2-5; TRBD2 is a possible D gene (6 bases). Between the trimmed V and J ends, which lost 1 base and 6 bases, there was a span of 12 bases. The V gene's germline CDR1 is SEHNR and CDR2 FQNEAQ (reference sequence). CDR3 size: 14 residues.

The table lists this clone with a count of one. The chain couples TRBV27 to TRBJ2-5; possible D gene TRBD1, 5 bases. The CDR3 spans 14 residues. CDR1 and CDR2 (germline): MNHEY, SMNVEV (reference sequence). V shed 3 bases and J shed 0 bases, with 8 bases lying between them. The CDR3 DNA follows: TGTGCCAGCAGTTTCTTGGGGCACCAAGAGACCCAGTACTTC. As protein: CASSFLGHQETQYF.

The chain links TRBV6-5 to TRBJ2-5; D possibly corresponds to TRBD2 (6 bases). V was clipped by 4 bases and J by 2 bases, with 11 bases between them. The CDR3 totals 14 residues. The germline V gene encodes CDR1 MNHEY and CDR2 SVGAGI. The CDR3 DNA follows: TGTGCCAGCAGTTTTGGGACTTCGCAAGAGACCCAGTACTTC. Translating it yields CASSFGTSQETQYF.

The chain joins TRBV11-2 to TRBJ1-2; D possibly corresponds to TRBD1 (5 bases). Germline CDR1 reads SGHAT; CDR2 reads FQNNGV. The CDR3 contains 14 residues. Trimming cost V 3 bases and J 0 bases, with 8 bases left between them. The CDR3, as DNA: TGTGCCAGCAGCTTTACAGGCGCTAACTATGGCTACACCTTC. Translated, it gives CASSFTGANYGYTF.

This clone showed up just once. The J gene is TRBJ2-3, the V gene TRBV7-9, with 7 bases identical to TRBD1. The ends lost 3 bases at V and 1 base at J; junction bases unmatched: 1. This CDR3 is built from 14 residues. Germline CDR1 reads SEHNR; CDR2 reads FQNEAQ (reference sequence). CDR3 nucleotide sequence: TGTGCCAGCAGCTTCGGACAGGGCACAGATACGCAGTATTTT. This translates into CASSFGQGTDTQYF.

The chain links TRBV6-4 to TRBJ1-5; 7 nucleotides align to TRBD1. Germline trimming cut 5 bases from V and 4 bases from J; bases unmatched to any gene: 2. CDR1 is MRHNA, CDR2 SNTAGT, per germline. The CDR3 contains 13 residues. This CDR3 is CASSPTGNQPQHF. DNA of the CDR3: TGTGCCAGCAGTCCGACAGGGAATCAGCCCCAGCATTTT.

The rearrangement uses TRBV10-3 and TRBJ2-1; 11 bases fit TRBD2. The CDR3 contains 13 residues. The germline V gene has CDR1 ENHRY and CDR2 SYGVKD. V lost 9 bases and J lost 8; bases outside the gene matches: 6. The CDR3 loop reads CAIMTSGVDEQFF. CDR3 bases: TGTGCCATAATGACTAGCGGGGTCGATGAGCAGTTCTTC.

This clone was counted only a few times. The genes are TRBV18 and TRBJ2-7; the D gene is possibly TRBD1 (5 bases). This CDR3 is 13 amino acids long. Germline assignment: CDR1 KGHSH and CDR2 LQKENI. The V end lost 6 bases, the J end lost 4 bases, and 13 bases lay between the germline ends. DNA for the CDR3: TGTGCCAGCTCCGACTTGGACAAGTACGAGCAGTACTTC. This encodes CASSDLDKYEQYF.

The chain uses TRBV7-8 and TRBJ2-7; perhaps TRBD1 as D (6 bases). CDR1 and CDR2 from the germline V gene are SGHVS and FQNEAQ. V gave up 2 bases and J gave up 2 bases, with 19 bases separating them. This CDR3 has 17 amino acids. The CDR3 DNA sequence: TGTGCCAGCAGCTTAAGTGGTGGGGGACAAGGGACCTACGAGCAGTACTTC. Its translation: CASSLSGGGQGTYEQYF.

The chain combines TRBV18 with TRBJ2-7; 7 bases are shared with TRBD1. CDR3 length: 13 amino acids. Germline CDR1 reads KGHSH; CDR2 reads LQKENI. V shed 4 bases, J shed 3 bases, and the junction held 3 bases outside the gene matches. In nucleotides, the CDR3 is TGTGCCAGCTCACTAAACAGGGGCTACGAGCAGTACTTC. Translation gives CASSLNRGYEQYF.

The V call is TRBV19, the J call TRBJ1-2, with TRBD1 identical over 9 bases. The CDR3 loop spans 14 amino acids. From germline, CDR1 is LNHDA and CDR2 SQIVND (reference sequence). V lost 1 base to trimming and J lost 8 bases; unmatched junction nucleotides: 5. CDR3 in amino acids: CASSIAAGQGGYTF. The CDR3, as DNA: TGTGCCAGTAGTATAGCGGCGGGACAGGGCGGCTACACCTTC.

The chain uses TRBV10-3 and TRBJ2-3; a weak D match, TRBD1 (6 bases). The germline CDR1 and CDR2 sequences are ENHRY and SYGVKD. V was pared by 4 bases and J by 2 bases, with 10 bases between. CDR3 size: 14 residues. The CDR3 loop is CAISGRTATDTQYF. Here the CDR3 DNA reads TGTGCCATCAGTGGCCGGACAGCCACAGATACGCAGTATTTT.

The chain is built from TRBV18 and TRBJ2-5; TRBD2 aligns across 11 bases. The J call may be mistaken, given a closer DNA end match to TRBJ2-7. The CDR3 loop spans 14 amino acids. The germline CDR1 and CDR2 sequences are KGHSH and LQKENI. CDR3 sequence reads: CASSPSGGGYEQYF. The CDR3 region has the DNA TGTGCCAGCTCACCTAGCGGGGGGGGGTACGAGCAGTACTTC.

The genes are TRBV2 and TRBJ2-1; TRBD1 matches at 7 bases. V dropped 5 bases and J dropped 6; count of bases not matched to a gene: 13. Per the germline V gene, CDR1 is SNHLY and CDR2 is FYNNEI. The CDR3 contains 16 residues. CDR3 in DNA: TGTGCCAGCAGTCGATGGGACAGCGGCCTTTTCAATGAGCAGTTCTTC. Translated: CASSRWDSGLFNEQFF.

This clone was detected only once. The chain couples TRBV4-1 to TRBJ2-1; D is unclear. Germline CDR1 is MGHRA and CDR2 is YSYEKL. This CDR3 has 18 amino acids. Between the trimmed V and J ends, which lost 1 base and 0 bases, there was a span of 16 bases. The CDR3 region is CASSQARTIHFSYNEQFF. The CDR3 DNA is TGCGCCAGCAGCCAAGCCCGCACGATTCACTTCTCCTACAATGAGCAGTTCTTC.

This clone occurred a few times. This chain connects TRBV7-9 to TRBJ1-1; D might be TRBD1 (6 bases). V shed 5 bases and J shed 8 bases, with 12 bases lying between them. The germline V gene has CDR1 SEHNR and CDR2 FQNEAQ (reference sequence). The CDR3 runs to 12 residues. The CDR3 is CASSPGQTEAFF. The CDR3 DNA is TGTGCCAGCAGCCCTGGACAGACCGAAGCTTTCTTT.

The chain uses TRBV7-8 and TRBJ2-2; a weak D match, TRBD1 (5 bases). The CDR3 is 16 residues long. V was trimmed by 5 bases and J by 0 bases, leaving 13 bases between them. Germline values: CDR1 SGHVS, CDR2 FQNEAQ. CDR3 region: CASSQSSGTNTGELFF. CDR3 bases: TGTGCCAGCAGCCAATCCTCAGGGACGAACACCGGGGAGCTGTTTTTT.

V usage is TRBV30 and J usage is TRBJ1-6; TRBD1 matches at 8 bases. The V and J ends lost 2 bases and 3 bases, in that order; junction bases with no gene match: 3. Germline V gene sequence: CDR1 GTSNPN, CDR2 SVGIG (reference sequence). This CDR3 contains 15 residues. The CDR3 sequence: CAWSYGTGYNSPLHF. The CDR3 DNA sequence: TGTGCCTGGAGTTATGGGACAGGCTATAATTCACCCCTCCACTTT.

This chain joins TRBV14 and TRBJ1-6; a possible D gene is TRBD1 (6 bases). Trimming took off 3 bases at V and 7 bases at J, with 10 bases between the two ends. This CDR3 region has 14 residues. CDR1 is SGHDN and CDR2 is FVKESK in the germline V gene. The CDR3 nucleotides are TGTGCCAGCAGCCAGCGGACAGTCAATTCACCCCTCCACTTT. This encodes CASSQRTVNSPLHF.

This clone was detected only once. The CDR3 is CASNPGQRYGYTF. The CDR3 coding sequence is TGTGCCAGCAATCCGGGACAGCGCTATGGCTACACCTTC. This chain joins TRBV28 and TRBJ1-2; 7 bases agree with TRBD1. The germline V gene encodes CDR1 MDHEN and CDR2 SYDVKM. This CDR3 has 13 amino acids. The ends lost 7 bases at V and 4 bases at J; junction bases unmatched: 6.

This clone was picked up one time. The V call is TRBV18, the J call TRBJ2-3; TRBD2 agrees at 10 bases. Per germline, CDR1 KGHSH and CDR2 LQKENI. Trimming took 5 bases from V and 1 from J; bases not matched to a gene: 0. This CDR3 contains 14 residues. The CDR3 DNA sequence: TGTGCCAGCTCAGGACTAGCGGGCACAGATACGCAGTATTTT. It codes for CASSGLAGTDTQYF.

Here the CDR3 DNA reads TGCGCCAGCAGTCCTACAGGGGGATATGGCTACACCTTC. Translating gives CASSPTGGYGYTF. This sequence joins TRBV4-3 and TRBJ1-2; 8 bases are shared with TRBD1. After removal of 6 bases from V and 5 bases from J, the junction contained 5 bases not matched to a gene. Looked up from germline, CDR1 is LGHNA and CDR2 is YSLEER. This CDR3 has 13 amino acids.